This TCR beta chain was obtained from a study of T cell changes during pregnancy in multiple sclerosis. CDR3 length equals 14 residues. The V and J ends lost 6 bases and 0 bases, in that order; junction bases with no gene match: 2. Germline CDR1 reads LNHDA; CDR2 reads SQIVND (reference sequence). Using immunoSEQ multiplex PCR, the repertoire was profiled, and TCRdb retains in-frame clones only, with some absent. The table records over 75,000 clones, 85% to 95% of them present only once. This rearrangement joins TRBV19 to TRBJ2-1; 7 nucleotides agree with TRBD2. The TCR comes from a female donor with multiple sclerosis, enrolled in a pregnancy study. The material was peripheral blood, obtained in the first trimester of pregnancy. CDR3 residues: CASRGGSSYNEQFF. CDR3 DNA sequence: TGTGCCAGTAGGGGAGGGAGCTCCTACAATGAGCAGTTCTTC.